This TCR beta chain was documented in a study of response to subunit inactivated influenza vaccine. CDR1 is LGHNA and CDR2 is YNFKEQ in the germline V gene. The V end was cut by 2 bases, the J end by 5 bases, with 10 bases between. The CDR3 covers 14 residues. MiXCR, applied by TCRdb to the RT-PCR reads, yields one record per CDR3 protein. The sample shows about 800,000 distinct CDR3 sequences, 21% of them seen only once. The J gene is TRBJ2-1, the V gene TRBV4-2; D is ambiguous. This sequence originates from a man in his forties or fifties who received an inactivated influenza vaccine. The specimen was PBMCs from blood, collected around 5 days after vaccination. CDR3 residues: CASSQIDKDNEQFF. DNA of the CDR3: TGTGCCAGCAGCCAAATAGACAAGGACAATGAGCAGTTCTTC.